Below, 4 T cell receptor beta chains from the same sample are listed, as sequenced in a study of sequential checkpoint blockade in melanoma (dated by TCRdb to about 2019). What the treatment or condition label conveys for this sample: randomized to nivolumab then ipilimumab (arm A) or the reverse (arm B). The protocol used for the library was the immunoSEQ multiplex PCR assay. Drawn from immuneACCESS, this table holds only the in-frame rearrangements with V and J called that TCRdb kept. Clones are partly lost; checked studies trace under half to an unresolved V gene and leave the rest unexplained. Within this sample are approximately 12,000 clones, with 70% to 80% of them counted one time only. Around 50% of the sample lies in the top ten. Source: CD8+ T cells sorted from blood (inferred from file names), taken from a patient given nivolumab and ipilimumab in sequence. These receptors all come from a human patient with melanoma. Some clones in this sample may be carry-over from other donors' samples.

This clone appeared a few times. The chain carries TRBV4-3 and TRBJ1-2, with 12 positions matching TRBD1. CDR3 length equals 15 residues. V shed 3 bases, J shed 2 bases, and the junction held 1 base outside the gene matches. Germline V gives CDR1 LGHNA, CDR2 YSLEER. CDR3 in amino acids: CASSQGTGGNYGYTF. The CDR3 nucleotides are TGCGCCAGCAGCCAGGGGACAGGGGGCAACTATGGCTACACCTTC.

The rearrangement joins TRBV7-2 to TRBJ1-2, with unresolved D. The CDR3 extends over 16 amino acids. The ends were cut back, 1 base at V and 0 bases at J, with 12 bases in the middle. CDR1 is SGHTA and CDR2 is FQGNSA in the germline V gene. CDR3 protein: CASSLVYGGTNYGYTF. The CDR3 DNA follows: TGTGCCAGCAGCTTAGTTTACGGCGGAACTAACTATGGCTACACCTTC.

This chain uses TRBV5-1 with TRBJ1-4; TRBD1 matches 11 bases. The germline CDR1 and CDR2 sequences are SGHRS and YFSETQ. Germline trimming cut 1 base from V and 8 bases from J; bases unmatched to any gene: 4. The CDR3 spans 15 residues. This chain's CDR3 is CASSLRGQGAEKLFF. In DNA, the CDR3 is TGCGCCAGCAGCTTGCGAGGACAGGGGGCAGAAAAACTGTTTTTT.

As concerns this clone: Its ends do not fully match the called genes, so a read error is possible. The chain is built from TRBV25-1 and TRBJ2-3, with D possibly matching TRBD2 (5 bases). CDR1 and CDR2 (germline): MGHDK, SYGVNS. The CDR3 is made up of 11 amino acids. The CDR3 here is CASTWGDAQYF. CDR3 DNA: TGTGCCAGCACTTGGGGAGATGCGCAGTATTTT.